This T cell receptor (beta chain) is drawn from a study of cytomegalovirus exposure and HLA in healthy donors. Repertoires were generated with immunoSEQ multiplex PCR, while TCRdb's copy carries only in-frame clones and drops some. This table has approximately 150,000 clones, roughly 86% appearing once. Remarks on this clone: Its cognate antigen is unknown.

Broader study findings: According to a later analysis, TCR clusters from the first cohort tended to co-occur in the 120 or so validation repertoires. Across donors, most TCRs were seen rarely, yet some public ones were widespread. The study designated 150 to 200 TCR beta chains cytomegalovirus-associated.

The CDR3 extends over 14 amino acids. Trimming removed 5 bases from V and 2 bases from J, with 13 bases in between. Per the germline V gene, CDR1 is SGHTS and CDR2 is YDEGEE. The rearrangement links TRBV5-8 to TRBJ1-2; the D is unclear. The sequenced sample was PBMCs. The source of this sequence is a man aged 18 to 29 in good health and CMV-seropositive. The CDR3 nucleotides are TGTGCCAGCAGGCGGGCGGGGAAAAACTATGGCTACACCTTC. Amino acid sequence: CASRRAGKNYGYTF.